The entry below describes one T cell receptor (beta chain). It lacks a known antigen. No clone much larger than this one lies a single base away; base qualities are absent. From the cysteine up to the phenylalanine, the CDR3 has a length of 16 residues. The retained sequence is limited to the CDR3, 48 bases, with the frame set at the first base. The germline V gene gives CDR1 as ENHRY and CDR2 as SYGVKD. From V the trimming removes 11 bases and from J it removes 6 bases, while the gene matches leave 10 bases of the junction unaccounted for. The trial excluded patients who had a history of autoimmune disease or who were on systemic immunosuppression. Peripheral blood for TCR sequencing was drawn from every dose cohort at baseline, at cycle 4 day 1 and at cycle 7 day 1. Samples came from an open-label, multicenter, first-in-human phase I dose-escalation trial of ivuxolimab. Adults with locally advanced or metastatic melanoma, renal cell, hepatocellular, or head and neck squamous cell carcinoma were enrolled in the trial. Before TCR sequencing, CD4+ and CD8+ T cells were separately sorted from peripheral blood.

The data derive from a study of OX40 agonist ivuxolimab in advanced cancers. Background for the entire study: The costimulatory receptor OX40 (CD134) was targeted by ivuxolimab, a fully human IgG2 agonistic monoclonal antibody. Patients were allowed to have had prior anti-PD-1, anti-PD-L1 or anti-CTLA-4 therapy, and approximately 41% of the dose-escalation patients had previously received checkpoint inhibitors. Three dose-escalation patients achieved partial responses, one with hepatocellular carcinoma and two with cutaneous melanoma. Among the 50 to 55 dose-escalation patients, approximately 20 had hepatocellular carcinoma, about 15 melanoma, 9 renal cell carcinoma and 9 head and neck cancer. The purpose of peripheral TCRbeta sequencing was to test whether ivuxolimab changed TCR sequence diversity and led to clonal T-cell expansion. Intravenous ivuxolimab was administered to patients every 2 weeks at six dose levels: 0.01, 0.1, 0.3, 1.5, 3 and 10 mg/kg. In the dose-escalation cohort, more than 75% of patients were male, and the mean age was around 60 years, with a range of about 23 to 85. The paper describes the monotherapy dose-escalation part (N of about 57 patients) of the phase I trial of ivuxolimab. Summary of the overall study and its limitations: Antigen specificity was not determined for the clonally expanded peripheral T cells. Low levels of normalized T-cell clonal expansion were also seen in some patients who did not respond. At doses of 0.1 to 3.0 mg/kg, clonal expansion of both CD4+ and CD8+ blood T cells was observed from baseline to week 6. After ivuxolimab, expanded clones were on average more numerous among CD8+ T cells than among CD4+ T cells. Partial responders in the 0.1-3.0 mg/kg groups had among the lowest normalized peripheral clonal expansion, especially among CD8+ T cells.

Genomic DNA was isolated from the sorted cells so that the TCRbeta CDR3 region could be sequenced. The immunoSEQ Assay was used to sequence the TCRbeta CDR3 regions. The table was pulled from immuneACCESS by TCRdb, which kept in-frame rearrangements only. Such tables lose some clones; where checked, under half of the loss comes from unresolved V genes, and the rest has no known cause. The sample table shows 15,000 to 20,000 clones, and 65% to 85% are seen once. The ten largest account for roughly 25% of the sample. The sequence was collected from an adult with an advanced solid tumor such as melanoma, head and neck, liver or kidney cancer. The source material was CD4+ or CD8+ T cells sorted from blood, sampled in a trial of the OX40 agonist ivuxolimab. This sequence uses TRBV10-3 and TRBJ2-1; 16 central nucleotides agree with TRBD2. The CDR3 is CASAGTSGGALNEQFF. DNA sequence: TGTGCCTCAGCCGGGACTAGCGGGGGGGCCCTCAATGAGCAGTTCTTC.